In its sample, the clone carrying this T cell receptor (beta chain) was seen many times. Its antigen is currently unknown. UMIs were added to TCR cDNA along with a universal primer site when it was made by 5'RACE template switching. MiXCR, applied by TCRdb to the 5' RACE reads, yields one record per CDR3 protein. The sample includes 100,000 to 150,000 distinct CDR3 sequences, approximately 7% of them seen just once. The data were obtained in a study of T cells after yellow fever vaccination. Across the whole study: Libraries from low-cell-number fractions were prepared with the SMART-Seq v4 Ultra Low Input RNA kit. Findings and limits, study-wide: Post-booster repertoires contained most primary-vaccination clones again (almost 97% CD4, roughly 90% CD8). It was a weaker secondary response, yet one that peaked faster, at day 5 versus 15.

The CDR3 has 13 amino acids. The germline V and J ends were trimmed by 0 bases and 7 bases, with 9 bases remaining between them. Per the germline V gene, CDR1 is SEHNR and CDR2 is FQNEAQ (reference sequence). The V gene is TRBV7-9, the J gene TRBJ1-1; TRBD1 is a possible D gene (5 bases). This receptor was identified in a man in his late teens or twenties who received the YFV17D yellow fever vaccine. This material consisted of CD4+ T cells sorted from PBMCs, taken 10 days after the first yellow fever vaccination. This CDR3 is CASSLAGEGEAFF. Here the CDR3 DNA reads TGTGCCAGCAGCTTAGCAGGGGAAGGTGAAGCTTTCTTT.